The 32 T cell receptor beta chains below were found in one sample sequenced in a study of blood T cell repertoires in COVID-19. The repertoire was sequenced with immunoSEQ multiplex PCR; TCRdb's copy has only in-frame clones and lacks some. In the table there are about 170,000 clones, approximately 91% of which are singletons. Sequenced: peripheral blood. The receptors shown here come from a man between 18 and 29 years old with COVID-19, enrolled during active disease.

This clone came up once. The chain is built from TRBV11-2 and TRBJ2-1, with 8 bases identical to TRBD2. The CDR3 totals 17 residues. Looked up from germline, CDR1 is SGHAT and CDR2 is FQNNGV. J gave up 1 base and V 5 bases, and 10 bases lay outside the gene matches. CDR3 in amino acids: CASSISPRGRSYNEQFF. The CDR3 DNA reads TGTGCCAGCAGCATATCCCCCCGCGGGAGGTCCTACAATGAGCAGTTCTTC.

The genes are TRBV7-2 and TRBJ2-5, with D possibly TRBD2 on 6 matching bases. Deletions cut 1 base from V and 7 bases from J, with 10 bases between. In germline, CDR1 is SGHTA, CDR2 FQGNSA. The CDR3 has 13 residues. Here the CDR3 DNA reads TGTGCCAGCAGCTTAGTACGGGGAGGGACCCAGTACTTC. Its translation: CASSLVRGGTQYF.

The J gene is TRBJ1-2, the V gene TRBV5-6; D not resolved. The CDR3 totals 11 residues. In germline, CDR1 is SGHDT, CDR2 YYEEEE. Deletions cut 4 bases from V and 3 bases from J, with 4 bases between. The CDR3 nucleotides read TGTGCCAGCAGCCCCTACTATGGCTACACCTTC. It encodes CASSPYYGYTF.

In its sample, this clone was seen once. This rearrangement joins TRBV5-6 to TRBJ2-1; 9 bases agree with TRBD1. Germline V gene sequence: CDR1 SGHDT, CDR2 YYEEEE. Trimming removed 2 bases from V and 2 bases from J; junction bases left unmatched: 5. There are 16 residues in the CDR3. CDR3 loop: CASSFGTGNTYNEQFF. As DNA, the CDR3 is TGTGCCAGCAGCTTTGGGACAGGGAACACCTACAATGAGCAGTTCTTC.

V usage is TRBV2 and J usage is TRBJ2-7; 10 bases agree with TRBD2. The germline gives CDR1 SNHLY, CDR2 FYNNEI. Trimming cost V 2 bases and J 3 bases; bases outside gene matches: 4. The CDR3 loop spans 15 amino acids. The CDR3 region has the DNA TGTGCCAGCAGTGAAACAGCGGGAGGGAGCTACGAGCAGTACTTC. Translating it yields CASSETAGGSYEQYF.

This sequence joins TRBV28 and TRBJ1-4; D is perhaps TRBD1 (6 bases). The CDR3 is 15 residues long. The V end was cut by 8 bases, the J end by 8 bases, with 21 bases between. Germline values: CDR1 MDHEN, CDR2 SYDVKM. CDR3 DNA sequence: TGTGCCAGCGGGGGCCGCAACAGGGAAGGCGAAAAACTGTTTTTT. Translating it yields CASGGRNREGEKLFF. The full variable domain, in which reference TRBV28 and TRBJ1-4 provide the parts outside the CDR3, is DVKVTQSSRYLVKRTGEKVFLECVQDMDHENMFWYRQDPGLGLRLIYFSYDVKMKEKGDIPEGYSVSREKKERFSLILESASTNQTSMYLCASGGRNREGEKLFFGSGTQLSVL.

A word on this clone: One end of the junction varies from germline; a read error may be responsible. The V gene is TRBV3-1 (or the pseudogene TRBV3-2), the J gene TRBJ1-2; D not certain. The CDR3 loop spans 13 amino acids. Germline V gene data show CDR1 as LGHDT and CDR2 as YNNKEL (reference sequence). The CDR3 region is CASSQDPYYGYTF. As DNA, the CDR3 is TGTGCCAGCAGTCAAGACCCCTACTATGGCTACACCTTC.

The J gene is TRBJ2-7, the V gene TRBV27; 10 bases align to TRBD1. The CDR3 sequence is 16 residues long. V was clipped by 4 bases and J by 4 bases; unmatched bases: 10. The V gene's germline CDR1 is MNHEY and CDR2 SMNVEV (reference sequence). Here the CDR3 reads CASSSYLGDRGYEQYF. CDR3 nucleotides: TGTGCCAGCAGTTCATACCTCGGGGACAGGGGATACGAGCAGTACTTC.

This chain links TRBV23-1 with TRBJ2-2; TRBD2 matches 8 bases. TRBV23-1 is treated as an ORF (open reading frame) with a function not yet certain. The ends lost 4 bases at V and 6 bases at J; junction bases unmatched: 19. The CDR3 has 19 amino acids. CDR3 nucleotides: TGCGCCAGCAGTCCGGACAGCGGACTAGCAGATGTACGTCCCGGGGAGCTGTTTTTT. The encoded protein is CASSPDSGLADVRPGELFF.

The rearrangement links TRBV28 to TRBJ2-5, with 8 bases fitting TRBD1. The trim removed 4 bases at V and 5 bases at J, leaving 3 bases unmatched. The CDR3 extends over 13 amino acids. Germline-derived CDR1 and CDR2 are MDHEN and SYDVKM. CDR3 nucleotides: TGTGCCAGCAGTTCTCGACAGGGGGAGACCCAGTACTTC. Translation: CASSSRQGETQYF.

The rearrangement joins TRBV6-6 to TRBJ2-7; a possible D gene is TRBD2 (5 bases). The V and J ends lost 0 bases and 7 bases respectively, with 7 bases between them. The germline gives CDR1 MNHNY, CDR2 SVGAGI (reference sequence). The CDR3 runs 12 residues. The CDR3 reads CASSYSGSEQYF. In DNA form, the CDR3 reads TGTGCCAGCAGTTACTCAGGGAGTGAGCAGTACTTC.

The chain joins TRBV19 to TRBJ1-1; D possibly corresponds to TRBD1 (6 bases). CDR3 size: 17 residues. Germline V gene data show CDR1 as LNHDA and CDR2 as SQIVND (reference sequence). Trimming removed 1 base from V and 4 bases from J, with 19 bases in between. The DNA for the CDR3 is TGTGCCAGTAGTATAGCCCCTGAACAGGGAACCTTCACTGAAGCTTTCTTT. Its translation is CASSIAPEQGTFTEAFF.

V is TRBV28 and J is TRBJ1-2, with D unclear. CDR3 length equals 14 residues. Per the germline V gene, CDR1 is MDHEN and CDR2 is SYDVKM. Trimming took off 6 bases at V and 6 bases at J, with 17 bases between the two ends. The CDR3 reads CASSKTFSMDGYTF. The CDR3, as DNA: TGTGCCAGCAGCAAAACGTTCAGTATGGATGGCTACACCTTC.

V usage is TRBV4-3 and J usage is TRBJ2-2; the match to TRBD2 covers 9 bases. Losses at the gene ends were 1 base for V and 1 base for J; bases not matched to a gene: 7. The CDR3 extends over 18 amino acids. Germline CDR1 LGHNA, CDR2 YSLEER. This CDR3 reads CASSQGPGGRGNTGELFF. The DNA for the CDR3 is TGCGCCAGCAGCCAAGGTCCGGGCGGGAGGGGGAACACCGGGGAGCTGTTTTTT.

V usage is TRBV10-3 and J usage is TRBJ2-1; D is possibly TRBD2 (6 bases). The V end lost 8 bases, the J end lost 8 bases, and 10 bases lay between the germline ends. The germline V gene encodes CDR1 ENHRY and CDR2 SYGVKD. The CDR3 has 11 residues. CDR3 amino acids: CAIGGVHEQFF. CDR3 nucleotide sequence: TGTGCCATCGGAGGGGTCCATGAGCAGTTCTTC.

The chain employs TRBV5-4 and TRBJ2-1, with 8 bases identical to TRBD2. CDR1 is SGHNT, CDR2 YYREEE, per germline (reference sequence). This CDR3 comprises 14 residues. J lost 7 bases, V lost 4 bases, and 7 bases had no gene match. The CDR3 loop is CASSPPGLGNEQFF. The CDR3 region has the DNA TGTGCCAGCAGCCCCCCGGGACTAGGGAATGAGCAGTTCTTC.

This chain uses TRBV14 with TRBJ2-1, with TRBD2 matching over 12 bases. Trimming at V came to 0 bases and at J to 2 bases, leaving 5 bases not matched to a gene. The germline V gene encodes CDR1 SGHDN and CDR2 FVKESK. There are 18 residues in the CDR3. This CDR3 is CASSQDGLAGGPYNEQFF. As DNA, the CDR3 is TGTGCCAGCAGCCAAGATGGCCTAGCGGGAGGGCCCTACAATGAGCAGTTCTTC.

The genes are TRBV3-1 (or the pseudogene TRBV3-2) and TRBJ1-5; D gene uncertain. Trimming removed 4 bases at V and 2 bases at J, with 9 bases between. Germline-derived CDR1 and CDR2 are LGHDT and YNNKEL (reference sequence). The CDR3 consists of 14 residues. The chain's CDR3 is CASSPHGGNQPQHF. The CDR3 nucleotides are TGTGCCAGCAGCCCACATGGTGGCAATCAGCCCCAGCATTTT.

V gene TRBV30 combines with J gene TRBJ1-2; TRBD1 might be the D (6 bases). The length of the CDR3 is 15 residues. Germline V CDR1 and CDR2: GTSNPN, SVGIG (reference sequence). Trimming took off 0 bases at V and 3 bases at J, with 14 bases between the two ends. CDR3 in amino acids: CAWSVPQGRDYGYTF. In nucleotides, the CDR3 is TGTGCCTGGAGTGTCCCACAGGGAAGGGACTATGGCTACACCTTC.

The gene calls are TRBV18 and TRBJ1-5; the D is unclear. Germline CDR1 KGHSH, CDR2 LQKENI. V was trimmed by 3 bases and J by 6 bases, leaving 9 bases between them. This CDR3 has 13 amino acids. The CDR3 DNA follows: TGTGCCAGCTCACCCTACGGGGTTCAGCCCCAGCATTTT. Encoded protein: CASSPYGVQPQHF.

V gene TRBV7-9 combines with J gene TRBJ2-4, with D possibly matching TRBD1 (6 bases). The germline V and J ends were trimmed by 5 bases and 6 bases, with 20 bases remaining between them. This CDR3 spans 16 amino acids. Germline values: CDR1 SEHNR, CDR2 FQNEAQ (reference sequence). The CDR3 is CASSLGQWRSINIQYF. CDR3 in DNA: TGTGCCAGCAGCCTAGGACAGTGGCGAAGCATAAACATTCAGTACTTC.

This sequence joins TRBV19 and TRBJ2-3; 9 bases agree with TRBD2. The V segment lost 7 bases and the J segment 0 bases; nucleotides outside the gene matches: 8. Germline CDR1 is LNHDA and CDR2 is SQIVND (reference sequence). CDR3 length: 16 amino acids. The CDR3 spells CASTEGLAGSTDTQYF. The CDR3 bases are TGTGCCAGTACAGAAGGGCTAGCGGGAAGCACAGATACGCAGTATTTT.

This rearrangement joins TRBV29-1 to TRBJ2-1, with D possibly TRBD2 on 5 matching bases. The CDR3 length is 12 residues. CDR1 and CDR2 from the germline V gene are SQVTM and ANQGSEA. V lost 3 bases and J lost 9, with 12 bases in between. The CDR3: CSVEAGGAEQFF. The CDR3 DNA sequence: TGCAGCGTTGAGGCGGGTGGCGCTGAGCAGTTCTTC.

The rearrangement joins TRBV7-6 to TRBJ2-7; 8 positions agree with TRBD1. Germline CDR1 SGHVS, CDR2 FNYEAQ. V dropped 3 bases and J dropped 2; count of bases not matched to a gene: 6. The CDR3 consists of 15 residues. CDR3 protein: CASSFRTGFTYEQYF. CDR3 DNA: TGTGCCAGCAGCTTCCGGACAGGGTTCACCTACGAGCAGTACTTC.

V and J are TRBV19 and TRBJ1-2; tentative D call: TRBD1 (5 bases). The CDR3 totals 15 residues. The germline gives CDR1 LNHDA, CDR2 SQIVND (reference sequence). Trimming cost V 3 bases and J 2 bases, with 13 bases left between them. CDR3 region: CASSIGGLGNYGYTF. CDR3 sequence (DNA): TGTGCCAGTAGTATCGGGGGATTGGGAAACTATGGCTACACCTTC.

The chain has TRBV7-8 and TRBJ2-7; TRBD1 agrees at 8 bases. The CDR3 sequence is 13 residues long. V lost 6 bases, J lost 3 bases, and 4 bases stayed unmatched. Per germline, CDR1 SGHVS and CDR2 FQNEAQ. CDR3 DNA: TGTGCCAGCAGTTCAGGGACAGGCTACGAGCAGTACTTC. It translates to CASSSGTGYEQYF.

This chain's CDR3 is CASSLRDRDPYEQYF. The CDR3 region has the DNA TGTGCCAGCAGTTTACGGGACAGGGATCCGTACGAGCAGTACTTC. The chain links TRBV27 to TRBJ2-7; TRBD1 matches 9 bases. V lost 2 bases to trimming and J lost 4 bases; unmatched junction nucleotides: 6. Germline V gene sequence: CDR1 MNHEY, CDR2 SMNVEV (reference sequence). This CDR3 is 15 amino acids long.

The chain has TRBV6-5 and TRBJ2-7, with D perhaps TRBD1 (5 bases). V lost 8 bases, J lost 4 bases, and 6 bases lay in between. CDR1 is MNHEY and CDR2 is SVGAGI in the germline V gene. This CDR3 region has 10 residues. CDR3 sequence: CASQGYEQYF. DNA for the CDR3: TGTGCCAGCCAGGGTTACGAGCAGTACTTC.

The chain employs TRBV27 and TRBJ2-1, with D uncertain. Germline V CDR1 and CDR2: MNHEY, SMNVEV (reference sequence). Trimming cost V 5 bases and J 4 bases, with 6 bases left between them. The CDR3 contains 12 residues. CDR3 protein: CASSAEYNEQFF. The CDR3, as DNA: TGTGCCAGCAGTGCCGAGTACAATGAGCAGTTCTTC.

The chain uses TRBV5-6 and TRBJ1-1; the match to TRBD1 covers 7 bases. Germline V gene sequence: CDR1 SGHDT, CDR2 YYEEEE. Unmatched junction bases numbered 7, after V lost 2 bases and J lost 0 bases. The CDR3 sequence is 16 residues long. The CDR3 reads CASSLTTGVMNTEAFF. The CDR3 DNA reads TGTGCCAGCAGCTTAACTACAGGGGTTATGAACACTGAAGCTTTCTTT.

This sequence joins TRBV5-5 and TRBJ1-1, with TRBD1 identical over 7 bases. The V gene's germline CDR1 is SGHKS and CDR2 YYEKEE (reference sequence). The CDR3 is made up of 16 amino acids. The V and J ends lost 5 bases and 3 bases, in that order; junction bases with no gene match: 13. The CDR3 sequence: CASSYSQGDGDTEAFF. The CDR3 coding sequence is TGTGCCAGCAGTTATTCCCAGGGGGACGGTGACACTGAAGCTTTCTTT.

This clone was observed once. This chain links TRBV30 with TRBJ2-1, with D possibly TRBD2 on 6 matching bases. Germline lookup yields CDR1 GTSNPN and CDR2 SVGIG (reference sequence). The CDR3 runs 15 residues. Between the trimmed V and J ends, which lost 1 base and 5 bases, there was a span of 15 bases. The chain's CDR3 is CAWSEGIAAHNEQFF. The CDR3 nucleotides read TGTGCCTGGAGTGAGGGGATAGCGGCTCACAATGAGCAGTTCTTC. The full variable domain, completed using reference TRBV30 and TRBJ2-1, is SQTIHQWPATLVQPVGSPLSLECTVEGTSNPNLYWYRQAAGRGLQLLFYSVGIGQISSEVPQNLSASRPQDRQFILSSKKLLLSDSGFYLCAWSEGIAAHNEQFFGPGTRLTVL.